This T cell receptor beta chain comes out of a study of T-cell reconstitution after alpha-beta-depleted transplantation in children. Broader study findings: The study traced high day-60 TCRbeta diversity in some patients to surviving recipient T cells and thymic progenitors. Reportedly, only several hundred clones from non-depleted graft cells drove alpha-beta T-cell counts at about two months. It was newly produced T cells that mostly accounted for T-cell counts and diversity one year after transplant.

Between the trimmed V and J ends, which lost 6 bases and 6 bases, there was a span of 19 bases. Germline-derived CDR1 and CDR2 are SGHTA and FQGNSA. The CDR3 consists of 15 residues. This clonotype was observed at least ten times. Its specificity is not known. It was with unique molecular identifiers that the TCRbeta library was prepared. MiXCR, run by TCRdb on the PCR reads, gives a single entry per CDR3 protein. The sample carries over 100,000 distinct CDR3 sequences, 4.5% to 7.5% recorded once. The receptor was derived from a female patient aged 2-15 years who had a stem cell transplant for Fanconi anemia, so the T cells may come from the graft donor. The sequencing here drew on PBMCs, mostly from graft donor cells, taken 60 days after TCRalphabeta/CD19-depleted stem cell transplant. V gene TRBV7-2 combines with J gene TRBJ2-3; a weak D match, TRBD2 (6 bases). This chain's CDR3 is CASSLEGPGADTQYF. The CDR3 region has the DNA TGTGCCAGCAGTCTTGAGGGACCGGGAGCTGATACGCAGTATTTT.